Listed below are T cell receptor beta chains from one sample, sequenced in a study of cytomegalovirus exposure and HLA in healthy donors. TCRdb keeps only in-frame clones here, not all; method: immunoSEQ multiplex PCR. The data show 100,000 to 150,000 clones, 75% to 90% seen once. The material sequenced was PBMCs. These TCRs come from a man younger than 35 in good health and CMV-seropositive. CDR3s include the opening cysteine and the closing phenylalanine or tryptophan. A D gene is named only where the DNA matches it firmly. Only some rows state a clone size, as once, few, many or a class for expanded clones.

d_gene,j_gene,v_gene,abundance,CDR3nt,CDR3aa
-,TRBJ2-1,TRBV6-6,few,TGTGCCAGCAGTTATACTAGTCGCTCCAATGAGCAGTTCTTC,CASSYTSRSNEQFF
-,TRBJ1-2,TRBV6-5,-,TGTGCCAGCAGTTACGCCGGGGTTGGGGGCTACACCTTC,CASSYAGVGGYTF
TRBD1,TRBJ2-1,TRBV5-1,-,TGCGCCAGCAGCTTGGGGGGACAGGCGTACAATGAGCAGTTCTTC,CASSLGGQAYNEQFF
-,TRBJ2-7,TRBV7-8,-,TGTGCCAGCAGCTTAGTCCCCGGAGGCGAGCAGTACTTC,CASSLVPGGEQYF
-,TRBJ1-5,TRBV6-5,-,TGTGCCAGCAGTTACCCGGGACAGCCCCAGCATTTT,CASSYPGQPQHF
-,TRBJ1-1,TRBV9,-,TGTGCCAGCAGCGCAGAAGTTGGGGTTTTACTTGGGCCTCGGGGCACTGAAGCTTTCTTT,CASSAEVGVLLGPRGTEAFF
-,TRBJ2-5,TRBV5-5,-,TGTGCCAGCAGCTTGGACACCAACCAAGAGACCCAGTACTTC,CASSLDTNQETQYF
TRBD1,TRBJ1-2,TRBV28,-,TGTGCCAGCAGTTTGGGACAGGGAAAGAACACCTTC,CASSLGQGKNTF
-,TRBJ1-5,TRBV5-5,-,TGTGCCAGCAGCTTCGGCAATCAGCCCCAGCATTTT,CASSFGNQPQHF
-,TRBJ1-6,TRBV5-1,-,TGCGCCAGCAGCTTGGTTGGGGAGGAAAATTCACCCCTCCACTTT,CASSLVGEENSPLHF
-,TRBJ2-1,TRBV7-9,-,TGTGCCAGCAGCGGCGACTCAAATGAGCAGTTCTTC,CASSGDSNEQFF
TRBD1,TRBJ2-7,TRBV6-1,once,TGTGCCAGCAGCCTCTCCGGACAGGGGGCCTACGAGCAGTACTTC,CASSLSGQGAYEQYF
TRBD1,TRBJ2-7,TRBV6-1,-,TGTGCCAGCCTCCCCCAAACGGGACAGGGCTACGAGCAGTACTTC,CASLPQTGQGYEQYF
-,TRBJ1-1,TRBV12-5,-,TGTGCTAGTGGTTTGGTACTATCGGACAGCAACACTGAAGCTTTCTTT,CASGLVLSDSNTEAFF
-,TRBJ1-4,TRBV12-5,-,TGTGCTAGCCAGGGGTTAGGGGGAATTAATGAAAAACTGTTTTTT,CASQGLGGINEKLFF
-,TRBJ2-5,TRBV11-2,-,TGTGCCAGCAGCTTATCACTCCTTAAAGAGACCCAGTACTTC,CASSLSLLKETQYF
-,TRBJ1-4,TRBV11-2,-,TGTGCCAGCAGACCCGCGGGGGACAAAAGTGAAAAACTGTTTTTT,CASRPAGDKSEKLFF
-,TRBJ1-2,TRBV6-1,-,TGTGCCAGCAGTGAAGCGGACACATTAAGGAGCTACACCTTC,CASSEADTLRSYTF
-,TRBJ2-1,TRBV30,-,TGTGCCTGGGGCCTTCAGGCGTCCCATGAGCAGTTCTTC,CAWGLQASHEQFF
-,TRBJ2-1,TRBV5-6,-,TGTGCCAGCAGCGCTCGGAGGACCCCGAAAAGGAGCTCCTACAATGAGCAGTTCTTC,CASSARRTPKRSSYNEQFF
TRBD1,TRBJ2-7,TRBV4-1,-,TGCGCCAGCAGCCAAGCCGGGACAGGGGGGGGGAACGAGCAGTACTTC,CASSQAGTGGGNEQYF
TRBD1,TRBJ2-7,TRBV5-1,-,TGCGCCAGCAGCCTCCGGGACAGGAGCTCCTACGAGCAGTACTTC,CASSLRDRSSYEQYF
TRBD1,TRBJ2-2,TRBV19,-,TGTGCCAGTAGTGGCGGACAGGGGAGGTTCGCCGGGGAGCTGTTTTTT,CASSGGQGRFAGELFF
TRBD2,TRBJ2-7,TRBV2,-,TGTGCCAGCAGTGTGGTACGGGGGGGGGAGCAGTACTTC,CASSVVRGGEQYF
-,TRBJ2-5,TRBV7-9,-,TGTGCCAGCAGCTCGTTGGACGGGAAGACCCAGTACTTC,CASSSLDGKTQYF
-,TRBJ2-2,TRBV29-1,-,TGCAGCGTTGAAGCCCAAGGGGCCTCGAACACCGGGGAGCTGTTTTTT,CSVEAQGASNTGELFF
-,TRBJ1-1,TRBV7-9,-,TGTGCCAGCAGCGCCGATATAGGGGCTGAAGCTTTCTTT,CASSADIGAEAFF
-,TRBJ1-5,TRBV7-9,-,TGTGCCAGCAGCTTTAAAGACAGCTATAGCAATCAGCCCCAGCATTTT,CASSFKDSYSNQPQHF
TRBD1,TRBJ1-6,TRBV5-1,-,TGCGCCAGCAGCTTAGGGACAGTCTATAATTCACCCCTCCACTTT,CASSLGTVYNSPLHF
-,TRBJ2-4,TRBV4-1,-,TGCGCCAGCAGCCAAGAGGACAGAGGCGGTGGCATTCAGTACTTC,CASSQEDRGGGIQYF
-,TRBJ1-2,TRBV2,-,TGTGCCAGCAGTGCAGGTCCCGCGTTGACCCCCAAATCCGATGGCTACACCTTC,CASSAGPALTPKSDGYTF
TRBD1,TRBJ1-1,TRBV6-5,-,TGTGCCAGCAGTTCTCTTTTTGGACAGGAAAACACTGAAGCTTTCTTT,CASSSLFGQENTEAFF
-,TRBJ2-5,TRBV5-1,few,TGCGCCAGCAGCACCCCTAGTGAGACCCAGTACTTC,CASSTPSETQYF
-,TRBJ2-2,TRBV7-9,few,TGTGCCAGCAGTCCCAGGGGGGTCCGGGGCCTTTCCTACACCGGGGAGCTGTTTTTT,CASSPRGVRGLSYTGELFF
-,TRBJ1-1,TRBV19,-,TGTGCCAGTAGTATAGATCTGCGGGGGGCTAACACTGAAGCTTTCTTT,CASSIDLRGANTEAFF
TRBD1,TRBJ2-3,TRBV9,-,TGTGCCAGCAGCGTAGCAGGGGGAACAGGGACGCAGTATTTT,CASSVAGGTGTQYF
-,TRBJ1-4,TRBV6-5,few,TGTGCCAGCCGGGAGGGCCTTAGTTCTAATGAAAAACTGTTTTTT,CASREGLSSNEKLFF
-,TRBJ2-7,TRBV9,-,TGTGCCAGCAGCGTAGGAACAGGGTCGCGGGAGCAGTACTTC,CASSVGTGSREQYF
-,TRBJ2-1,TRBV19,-,TGTGCCACCGCAGGACAGCTGAATTACAATGAGCAGTTCTTC,CATAGQLNYNEQFF
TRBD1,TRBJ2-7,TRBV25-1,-,TGTGCCAGCAGTGTGACAGGGGCCTACGAGCAGTACTTC,CASSVTGAYEQYF
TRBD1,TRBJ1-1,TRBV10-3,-,TGTGCCATCAGTTATACAGGGGAGAACACTGAAGCTTTCTTT,CAISYTGENTEAFF
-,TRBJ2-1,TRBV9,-,TGTGCCAGCAGCAGAGGGAGAGATGAGCAGTTCTTC,CASSRGRDEQFF
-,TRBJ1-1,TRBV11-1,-,TGTGCCAGCAGCACGCAGCGAGAAGCTTTCTTT,CASSTQREAFF
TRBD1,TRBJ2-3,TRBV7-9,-,TGTGCCAGCTCGGAGGGGGACAGGGGGGCAGATACGCAGTATTTT,CASSEGDRGADTQYF
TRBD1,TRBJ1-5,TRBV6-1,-,TGTGCCAGCAGTTGGGGACAGGGACATCAGCCCCAGCATTTT,CASSWGQGHQPQHF
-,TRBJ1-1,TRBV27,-,TGTGCCAGCAGCTATGCCCAGGGGAACACTGAAGCTTTCTTT,CASSYAQGNTEAFF
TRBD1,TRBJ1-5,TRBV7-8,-,TGTGCCAGCAGCTTAGCACCGGGACAGGGTGGTCAGCCCCAGCATTTT,CASSLAPGQGGQPQHF
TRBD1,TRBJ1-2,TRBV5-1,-,TGCGCCAGCAGCTCTGTGGACAGGGGATATGGCTACACCTTC,CASSSVDRGYGYTF
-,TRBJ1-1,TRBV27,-,TGTGCCACCTCCCCGGGGGATACTAACACTGAAGCTTTCTTT,CATSPGDTNTEAFF
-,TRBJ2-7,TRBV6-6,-,TGTGCCAGCAGTTACGGTGGGGGGGGGCCTACCTACGAGCAGTACTTC,CASSYGGGGPTYEQYF
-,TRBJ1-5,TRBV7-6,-,TGTGCCAGCAGCTTATACAGGGAGGGTCAGCCCCAGCATTTT,CASSLYREGQPQHF
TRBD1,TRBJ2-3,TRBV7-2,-,TGTGCCAGCAGCCCCCGGAGTCCGGGACAGCCTTGGACTGATACGCAGTATTTT,CASSPRSPGQPWTDTQYF
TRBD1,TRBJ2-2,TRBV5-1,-,TGCGCCAGCAGCTTGGTGGGACAGGGGCCCACCGGGGAGCTGTTTTTT,CASSLVGQGPTGELFF
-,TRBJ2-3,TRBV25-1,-,TGTGCCAGCAGTGGAGGGTCCCGAGATACGCAGTATTTT,CASSGGSRDTQYF